These 7 T cell receptor beta chains share one sample of origin, sequenced in a study of blood T cells in healthy people across ages (dated by TCRdb to the mid-2010s). The library was produced with 5' RACE. Sequencing was performed on an Illumina HiSeq 2500. A second PCR of about 7 to 12 cycles was performed with a sample-barcoded 5' primer and a J-beta primer mix. TCRdb's own reprocessing of the public reads used fastp at Q25 and MiXCR and kept productive beta chains. One record per CDR3 amino acid sequence lists the most common genes and DNA. This sample has 700,000 to 900,000 distinct CDR3 sequences in its table, and about a quarter of those were observed once. 2.5% to 3.5% of the sample is in the top ten clones. These data are also associated with another study on T cells of mothers and their children.

Sequencing was done on a sample of blood. The source is a boy aged 5-17 years in good health.

The chain combines TRBV20-1 with TRBJ1-2; maybe TRBD1 (5 bases). The V gene's germline CDR1 is DFQATT and CDR2 SNEGSKA (reference sequence). V gave up 8 bases and J gave up 7 bases, with 20 bases separating them. The CDR3 spans 13 residues. CDR3 residues: CSWSRDETGGYTF. CDR3 nucleotides: TGCAGTTGGTCGAGGGACGAAACTGGTGGCTACACCTTC.

This clonotype was seen only a few times. The chain links TRBV10-3 to TRBJ2-1, with 11 nucleotides matching TRBD2. The J call is doubtful: the DNA matches TRBJ2-5 better. This CDR3 comprises 14 residues. Per the germline V gene, CDR1 is ENHRY and CDR2 is SYGVKD. DNA of the CDR3: TGTGCCATCAGCAGGACTAGCGGGTTGGAGACCCAGTACTTC. It translates to CAISRTSGLETQYF.

A few counts support this clonotype. The rearrangement uses TRBV12-3 or TRBV12-4 and TRBJ1-3, with 10 bases aligning to TRBD1. The junction had 5 bases not matched to a gene; V was cut back by 6 bases and J by 0 bases. The CDR3 totals 16 residues. CDR3 region: CASSPGQGNSGNTIYF. In DNA form, the CDR3 reads TGTGCCAGCAGCCCGGGACAGGGGAACTCTGGAAACACCATATATTTT.

V and J are TRBV5-1 and TRBJ1-2, with TRBD1 identical over 8 bases. V lost 0 bases, J lost 3 bases, and 10 bases stayed unmatched. The CDR3 length is 17 residues. From germline, CDR1 is SGHRS and CDR2 YFSETQ. CDR3 in amino acids: CASSLGTGSLRDYGYTF. The CDR3 nucleotides read TGCGCCAGCAGCTTGGGGACAGGGTCCCTAAGGGACTATGGCTACACCTTC. The entire variable domain, with the rest obtained from reference TRBV5-1 and TRBJ1-2, is as follows: KAGVTQTPRYLIKTRGQQVTLSCSPISGHRSVSWYQQTPGQGLQFLFEYFSETQRNKGNFPGRFSGRQFSNSRSEMNVSTLELGDSALYLCASSLGTGSLRDYGYTFGSGTRLTVV.

This clonotype was counted ten times or more. The J gene is TRBJ2-7, the V gene TRBV12-3 or TRBV12-4; weak D call: TRBD2 (5 bases). The CDR3 is 12 amino acids. With 6 bases removed from V and 3 bases from J, the gap between germline ends came to 9 bases. CDR3 loop: CASSPRGYEQYF. CDR3 sequence (DNA): TGTGCCAGCAGCCCCCGGGGCTACGAGCAGTACTTC.

To note about this clonotype: A much bigger clone sits one base away, suggesting this may be a read error. The chain uses TRBV9 and TRBJ1-1; possibly TRBD1 for D (5 bases). The CDR3 is 13 residues long. The germline V gene has CDR1 SGDLS and CDR2 YYNGEE. V dropped 5 bases and J dropped 1 base, with 9 bases sitting between them. CDR3 in DNA: TGTGCCAGCAGACTGACAGAGAACACTGAAGCTTTCTTT. It specifies CASRLTENTEAFF.

This sequence joins TRBV6-5 and TRBJ2-3; no definite D call. Trimming took off 5 bases at V and 1 base at J, with 10 bases between the two ends. The germline CDR1 and CDR2 sequences are MNHEY and SVGAGI. This CDR3 is built from 14 residues. This CDR3 is CASSPRTGTDTQYF. Written as DNA, the CDR3 is TGTGCCAGCAGTCCCCGTACGGGCACAGATACGCAGTATTTT.